This TCR beta chain stems from a study of shared clonotypes between healthy human individuals. General study findings and limits: Sorted-subset sequencing was shown by rarefaction to be incomplete despite large depth.

CD45RO-negative, CCR7-selected cells formed the naive CD8 fraction, which excluded terminally differentiated effector memory CD45RA+ cells. Comment on this clone: Its antigen is as yet unknown.

Profiled with immunoSEQ multiplex PCR; TCRdb holds only in-frame clones, not every one. Altogether 800,000 to 950,000 clones are present, about 96% being singletons, with the ten largest covering less than 0.25%. The clonotype comes from a man aged 25-45 years in good health. The sequenced sample consisted of naive CD8+ T cells sorted from blood.

CDR3 in amino acids: CASSGWTSGSPDTQYF. The CDR3 nucleotides are TGTGCCAGCAGCGGATGGACTAGCGGGAGTCCAGATACGCAGTATTTT. V is TRBV9 and J is TRBJ2-3; 13 nucleotides match TRBD2. With V trimmed by 3 bases and J by 4 bases, 5 bases remained unmatched. Germline V lookup: CDR1 SGDLS, CDR2 YYNGEE. There are 16 residues in the CDR3.